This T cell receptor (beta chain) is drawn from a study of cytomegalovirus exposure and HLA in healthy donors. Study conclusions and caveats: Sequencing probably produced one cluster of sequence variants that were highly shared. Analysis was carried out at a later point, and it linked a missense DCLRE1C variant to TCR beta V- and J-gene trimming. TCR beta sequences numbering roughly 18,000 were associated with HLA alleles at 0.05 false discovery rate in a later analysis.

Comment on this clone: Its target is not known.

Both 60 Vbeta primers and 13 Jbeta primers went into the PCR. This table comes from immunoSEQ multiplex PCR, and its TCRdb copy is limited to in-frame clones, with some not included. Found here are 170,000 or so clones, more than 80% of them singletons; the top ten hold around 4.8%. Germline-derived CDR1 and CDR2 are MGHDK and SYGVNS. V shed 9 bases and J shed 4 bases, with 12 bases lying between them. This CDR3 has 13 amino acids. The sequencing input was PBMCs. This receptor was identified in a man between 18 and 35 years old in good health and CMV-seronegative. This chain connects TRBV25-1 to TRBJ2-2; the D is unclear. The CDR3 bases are TGTGCCAGTAAACAGTGGTTCACCGGGGAGCTGTTTTTT. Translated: CASKQWFTGELFF.